This T cell receptor beta chain was profiled in a study of molecular identifiers for immune sequencing clone quantification. Library preparation followed earlier protocols using designated TCR primers. TCRdb re-called the PCR reads through MiXCR, storing one row per CDR3 protein. The repertoire consists of approximately 550,000 distinct CDR3 sequences, with less than 30% occurring once and the leading ten covering under 0.8%. As for this clonotype: Its antigen is unknown.

Study observations and caveats: Over 97% of effector molecules, yet under 1% of naive-cell molecules, were held by clones above 20 RNA copies. One cell's worth of spiked Jurkat TCR RNA was reportedly detectable among roughly 1 million naive cells.

Germline trimming cut 3 bases from V and 4 bases from J; bases unmatched to any gene: 3. This CDR3 region has 15 residues. Per germline, CDR1 MNHNS and CDR2 SASEGT. The chain has TRBV6-1 and TRBJ2-2, with TRBD1 matching over 9 bases. The sequence was obtained from a human donor in good health. Some libraries in this study had Jurkat cell RNA spiked in. The sample was naive CD8+ T cells from blood, with Jurkat cell RNA spiked in. This sample's subset: FACS-sorted CD8+CD4-CCR7+CD45RA+ naive T cells. The CDR3 nucleotides read TGTGCCAGCAGTGATCGGACAGGGGCCACCGGGGAGCTGTTTTTT. It encodes CASSDRTGATGELFF.